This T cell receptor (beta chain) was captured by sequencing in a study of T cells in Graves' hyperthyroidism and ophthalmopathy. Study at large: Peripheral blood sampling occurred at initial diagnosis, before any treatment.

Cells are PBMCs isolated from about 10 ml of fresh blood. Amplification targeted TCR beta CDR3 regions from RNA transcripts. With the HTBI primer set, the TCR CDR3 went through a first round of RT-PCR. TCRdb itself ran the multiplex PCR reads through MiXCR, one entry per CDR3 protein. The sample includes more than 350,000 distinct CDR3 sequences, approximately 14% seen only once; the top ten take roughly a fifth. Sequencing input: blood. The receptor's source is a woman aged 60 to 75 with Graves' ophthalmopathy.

The CDR3 DNA is TGTGCCATCTCACCCGCCACGGGATATAGCAATCAGCCCCAGCATTTT. Protein sequence: CAISPATGYSNQPQHF. V usage is TRBV19 and J usage is TRBJ1-5; D is undetermined. CDR3 size: 16 residues. In germline, CDR1 is LNHDA, CDR2 SQIVND (reference sequence). Between the trimmed V and J ends, which lost 10 bases and 0 bases, there was a span of 19 bases.